The source of this TCR beta chain is a study of cytomegalovirus exposure and HLA in healthy donors. Both 60 Vbeta primers and 13 Jbeta primers went into the PCR. Repertoires were generated with immunoSEQ multiplex PCR, while TCRdb's copy carries only in-frame clones and drops some. The sample lists more than 90,000 clones; around 64% were seen once. The CDR3 consists of 14 residues. The germline CDR1 and CDR2 sequences are SGHDT and YYEEEE. Unmatched junction bases numbered 6, after V lost 4 bases and J lost 5 bases. The V and J genes are TRBV5-6 and TRBJ1-2, with 9 bases matching TRBD1. This sequence originates from a woman aged 25 to 45 in good health and CMV-seronegative. What was sequenced was PBMCs. The DNA for the CDR3 is TGTGCCAGCAGCCCGGGACAGGGCCAATATGGCTACACCTTC. This sequence encodes CASSPGQGQYGYTF.